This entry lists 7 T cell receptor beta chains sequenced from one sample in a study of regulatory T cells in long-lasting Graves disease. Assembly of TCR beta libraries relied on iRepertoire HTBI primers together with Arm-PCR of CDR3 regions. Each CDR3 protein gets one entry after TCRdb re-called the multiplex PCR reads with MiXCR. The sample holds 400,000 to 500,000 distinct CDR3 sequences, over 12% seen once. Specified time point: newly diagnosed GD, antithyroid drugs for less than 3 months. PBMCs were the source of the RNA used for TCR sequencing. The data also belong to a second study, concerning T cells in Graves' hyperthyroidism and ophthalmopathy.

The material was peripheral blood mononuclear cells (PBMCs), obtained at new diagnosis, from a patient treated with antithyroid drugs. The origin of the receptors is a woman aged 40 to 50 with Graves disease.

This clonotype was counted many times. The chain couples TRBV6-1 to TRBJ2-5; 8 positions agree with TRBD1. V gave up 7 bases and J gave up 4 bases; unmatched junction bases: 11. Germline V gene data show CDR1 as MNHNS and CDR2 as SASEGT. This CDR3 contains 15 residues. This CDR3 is CASKKQGGVRETQYF. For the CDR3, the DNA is TGTGCCAGCAAGAAACAGGGGGGCGTGCGAGAGACCCAGTACTTC.

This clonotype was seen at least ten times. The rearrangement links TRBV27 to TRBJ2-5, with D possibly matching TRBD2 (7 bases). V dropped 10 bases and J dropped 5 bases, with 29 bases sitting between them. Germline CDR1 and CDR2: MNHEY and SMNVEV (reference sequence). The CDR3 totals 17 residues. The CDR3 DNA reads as TGTGCCAACCCTCTTAGGGGGGGGGTGGGGTGTGGTGAGACCCAGTACTTC. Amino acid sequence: CANPLRGGVGCGETQYF.

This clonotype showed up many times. The chain's CDR3 is CAISEMAGGYTF. The CDR3 region has the DNA TGTGCCATCAGTGAGATGGCGGGAGGCTACACCTTC. J is TRBJ1-2 and V is TRBV10-3; D gene ambiguous. The CDR3 consists of 12 residues. V lost 2 bases and J lost 8, with 9 bases in between. Germline CDR1 is ENHRY and CDR2 is SYGVKD.

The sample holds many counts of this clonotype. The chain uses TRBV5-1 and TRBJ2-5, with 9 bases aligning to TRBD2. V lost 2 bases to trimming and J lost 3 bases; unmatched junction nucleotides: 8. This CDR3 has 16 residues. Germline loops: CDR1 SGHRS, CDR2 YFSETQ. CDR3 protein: CASSLFAGGFEETQYF. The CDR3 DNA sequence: TGCGCCAGCAGCTTATTCGCGGGAGGGTTCGAAGAGACCCAGTACTTC.

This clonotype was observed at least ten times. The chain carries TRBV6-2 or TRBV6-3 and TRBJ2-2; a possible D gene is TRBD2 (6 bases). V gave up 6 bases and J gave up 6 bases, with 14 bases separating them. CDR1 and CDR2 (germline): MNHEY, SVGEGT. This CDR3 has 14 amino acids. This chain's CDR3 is CASRLLAGAGELFF. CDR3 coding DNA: TGTGCCAGCAGATTACTAGCCGGCGCCGGGGAGCTGTTTTTT.

CDR3 DNA: TGTGCCTGGAGCGAACAGGGACGTCAGCCCCAGCATTTT. It specifies CAWSEQGRQPQHF. V is TRBV30 and J is TRBJ1-5; tentatively, D is TRBD1 (6 bases). V lost 3 bases and J lost 6, with 12 bases in between. The CDR3 extends over 13 amino acids. Germline CDR1 reads GTSNPN; CDR2 reads SVGIG (reference sequence). Together with reference TRBV30 and TRBJ1-5, the CDR3 gives the full variable domain: SQTIHQWPATLVQPVGSPLSLECTVEGTSNPNLYWYRQAAGRGLQLLFYSVGIGQISSEVPQNLSASRPQDRQFILSSKKLLLSDSGFYLCAWSEQGRQPQHFGDGTRLSIL.

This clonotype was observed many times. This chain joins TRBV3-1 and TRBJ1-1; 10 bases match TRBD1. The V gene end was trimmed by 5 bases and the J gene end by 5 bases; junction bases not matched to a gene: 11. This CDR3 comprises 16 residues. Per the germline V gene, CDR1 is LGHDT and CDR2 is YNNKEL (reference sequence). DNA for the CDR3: TGTGCCAGCAGCTCCCTCGGGACAGGGGCGAATACTGAAGCTTTCTTT. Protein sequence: CASSSLGTGANTEAFF.